Listed below are T cell receptor beta chains from one sample, sequenced in a study of cytomegalovirus exposure and HLA in healthy donors. Sequenced by immunoSEQ multiplex PCR; TCRdb stores in-frame clones only, minus some. The sample yields 150,000 to 250,000 clones, about 80% seen once. Sequencing input: PBMCs. Receptors were obtained from a man aged 30 to 39 in good health and CMV-seronegative. Both conserved end residues are part of each CDR3. The order of the fields is V gene, J gene, D gene, clone size, CDR3 protein, CDR3 DNA. D genes are given only for firm matches. Clone size appears in some rows only: once, few, many, or a class for an expanded clone.

V: TRBV28; J: TRBJ1-4; D: -; size: -; CDR3: CASSFGRVGTNEKLFF; DNA: TGTGCCAGCAGTTTCGGCAGGGTAGGAACTAATGAAAAACTGTTTTTT
V: TRBV28; J: TRBJ1-1; D: -; size: once; CDR3: CASLKPYSMNTEAFF; DNA: TGTGCCAGCCTCAAGCCGTACAGTATGAACACTGAAGCTTTCTTT
V: TRBV25-1; J: TRBJ1-1; D: -; size: -; CDR3: CASSRGGGTEAFF; DNA: TGTGCCAGCAGTAGAGGGGGTGGGACTGAAGCTTTCTTT
V: TRBV10-3; J: TRBJ2-1; D: -; size: -; CDR3: CAPWEDLLFEQFF; DNA: TGTGCTCCCTGGGAGGACCTTCTCTTTGAGCAGTTCTTC
V: TRBV9; J: TRBJ2-7; D: TRBD2; size: -; CDR3: CASSVGASGSTSVGNYEQYF; DNA: TGTGCCAGCAGCGTAGGGGCTAGCGGGAGTACAAGTGTTGGGAACTACGAGCAGTACTTC
V: TRBV29-1; J: TRBJ2-7; D: TRBD2; size: few; CDR3: CSATSGRTLYEQYF; DNA: TGCAGCGCAACTAGCGGGAGAACTTTATACGAGCAGTACTTC
V: TRBV5-6; J: TRBJ2-1; D: -; size: -; CDR3: CASSLSRNEQFF; DNA: TGTGCCAGCAGCTTATCTCGCAATGAGCAGTTCTTC
V: TRBV5-1; J: TRBJ2-7; D: TRBD1; size: -; CDR3: CASSLEPTGGYEQYF; DNA: TGCGCCAGCAGCTTGGAGCCGACAGGGGGCTACGAGCAGTACTTC
V: TRBV21-1; J: TRBJ1-5; D: -; size: few; CDR3: CASSNREDRGRPSNQPQHF; DNA: TGTGCCAGCAGCAACAGAGAGGACAGGGGGCGGCCTAGCAATCAGCCCCAGCATTTT
V: TRBV18; J: TRBJ1-3; D: TRBD1; size: -; CDR3: CASSPDRGQGNTIYF; DNA: TGTGCCAGCTCCCCAGACAGGGGGCAAGGAAACACCATATATTTT
V: TRBV5-1; J: TRBJ1-1; D: TRBD1; size: -; CDR3: CASRGTGAAEAFF; DNA: TGCGCCAGCAGAGGAACAGGGGCGGCTGAAGCTTTCTTT
V: TRBV7-3; J: TRBJ2-2; D: TRBD2; size: -; CDR3: CASSLYGSGRLRTGELFF; DNA: TGTGCCAGCAGCTTATATGGTAGCGGGCGTCTCAGAACCGGGGAGCTGTTTTTT
V: TRBV18; J: TRBJ1-4; D: -; size: -; CDR3: CASSPQTVATNEKLFF; DNA: TGTGCCAGCTCACCCCAGACAGTTGCAACTAATGAAAAACTGTTTTTT
V: TRBV21-1; J: TRBJ2-2; D: -; size: -; CDR3: CASSPRSTSGDTGELFF; DNA: TGTGCCAGCAGCCCCAGGTCCACTAGCGGGGACACCGGGGAGCTGTTTTTT
V: TRBV28; J: TRBJ2-3; D: -; size: -; CDR3: CASSRRRPRIPGTQYF; DNA: TGTGCCAGCAGCCGGAGGCGACCAAGAATCCCAGGAACGCAGTATTTT
V: TRBV7-2; J: TRBJ2-1; D: TRBD2; size: few; CDR3: CASSSPGLAGGESYNEQFF; DNA: TGTGCCAGCAGCTCACCGGGACTAGCGGGAGGGGAGTCCTACAATGAGCAGTTCTTC